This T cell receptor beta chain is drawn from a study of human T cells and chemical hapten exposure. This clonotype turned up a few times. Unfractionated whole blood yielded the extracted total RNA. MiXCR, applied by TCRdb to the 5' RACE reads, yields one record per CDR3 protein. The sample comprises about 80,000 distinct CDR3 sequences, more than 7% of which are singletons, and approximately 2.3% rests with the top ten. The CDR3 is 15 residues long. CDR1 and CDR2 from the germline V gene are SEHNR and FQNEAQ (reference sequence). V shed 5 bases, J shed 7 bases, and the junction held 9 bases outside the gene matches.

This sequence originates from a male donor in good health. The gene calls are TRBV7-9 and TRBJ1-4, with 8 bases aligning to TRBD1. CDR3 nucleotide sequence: TGTGCCAGCAGCGGAAGCCAGGGGGCAAGTGAAAAACTGTTTTTT. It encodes CASSGSQGASEKLFF.